These 8 T cell receptor beta chains originate from one sample sequenced in a study of T-cell reconstitution after alpha-beta-depleted transplantation in children. TCRbeta library construction was performed incorporating unique molecular identifiers. TCRdb re-derived calls from the PCR reads in MiXCR, one entry per CDR3 protein. The sample holds 190,000 or so distinct CDR3 sequences, 6% to 7% seen once. The specimen comprised PBMCs from the stem cell graft donor, sampled from the stem cell graft. The receptors come from a human donor who donated a stem cell graft to a child with Wiskott-Aldrich syndrome.

This clonotype appeared a few times. The V call is TRBV28, the J call TRBJ1-2; 7 bases fit TRBD1. The CDR3 has 14 residues. Germline V gene sequence: CDR1 MDHEN, CDR2 SYDVKM. J was trimmed by 3 bases and V by 8 bases; bases with no gene match: 9. CDR3 sequence reads: CASATTTGYYGYTF. DNA of the CDR3: TGTGCCAGCGCGACGACGACAGGGTACTATGGCTACACCTTC.

This clonotype was seen many times. The chain recombines TRBV7-2 with TRBJ2-1; 7 nucleotides align to TRBD1. V was pared by 5 bases and J by 0 bases, with 10 bases of the junction left unmatched. The CDR3 covers 17 residues. Germline loops: CDR1 SGHTA, CDR2 FQGNSA. The CDR3 DNA reads as TGTGCCAGCAGCCCACGGACAGGCTTAAGCTCCTACAATGAGCAGTTCTTC. Its translation: CASSPRTGLSSYNEQFF.

This clonotype was seen ten or more times. The rearrangement links TRBV12-3 or TRBV12-4 to TRBJ1-5; perhaps TRBD1 as D (5 bases). V was pared by 3 bases and J by 7 bases, with 16 bases between. This CDR3 has 15 amino acids. CDR3 sequence (DNA): TGTGCCAGCAGTTTTCAGCACGGGGCAGGGCAGCCCCAGCATTTT. Amino acid sequence: CASSFQHGAGQPQHF.

The table lists this clonotype with many counts. This chain connects TRBV20-1 to TRBJ1-5, with TRBD1 matching over 8 bases. Trimming cost V 6 bases and J 2 bases; bases outside gene matches: 9. In germline, CDR1 is DFQATT, CDR2 SNEGSKA (reference sequence). The CDR3 has 15 amino acids. CDR3 in DNA: TGCAGTGCGCAAGCTCCAGGGGGCGGCAATCAGCCCCAGCATTTT. Translating it yields CSAQAPGGGNQPQHF.

This clonotype was seen only a few times. The chain combines TRBV7-2 with TRBJ2-5, with TRBD2 as a possible D gene (6 bases). Between the trimmed V and J ends, which lost 1 base and 5 bases, there was a span of 14 bases. Germline V gene sequence: CDR1 SGHTA, CDR2 FQGNSA. The CDR3 is 15 amino acids. The CDR3 DNA reads TGTGCCAGCAGCTTAGGTCCTAGCGCTCCGGAGACCCAGTACTTC. The encoded protein is CASSLGPSAPETQYF.

This clonotype showed up many times. The gene calls are TRBV15 and TRBJ1-1; D gene ambiguous. With 1 base removed from V and 4 bases from J, the gap between germline ends came to 7 bases. CDR1 and CDR2 from the germline V gene are LNHNV and YYDKDF (reference sequence). The CDR3 runs 13 residues. The CDR3 sequence is CATSRVPGTEAFF. In DNA, the CDR3 is TGTGCCACCAGCAGAGTCCCGGGCACTGAAGCTTTCTTT.

This clonotype was seen repeatedly, ten times or more. The chain combines TRBV4-1 with TRBJ2-6; TRBD1 aligns across 12 bases. Germline-derived CDR1 and CDR2 are MGHRA and YSYEKL. This CDR3 region has 19 residues. With 0 bases clipped from V and 1 base from J, the junction kept 4 bases outside the gene matches. The CDR3 DNA is TGCGCCAGCAGCCAAGACCGGGACAGGGGGCAGTCTGGGGCCAACGTCCTGACTTTC. This gives the protein CASSQDRDRGQSGANVLTF.

This chain joins TRBV5-1 and TRBJ2-7; 10 nucleotides match TRBD1. J gave up 4 bases and V 4 bases, and 8 bases lay outside the gene matches. The germline CDR1 and CDR2 sequences are SGHRS and YFSETQ. This CDR3 has 15 residues. CDR3 region: CASSSGPGQGYEQYF. DNA for the CDR3: TGCGCCAGCAGCAGCGGGCCGGGACAGGGGTACGAGCAGTACTTC.